The next 31 T cell receptor beta chains were all read from a single sample in a study of shared clonotypes between healthy human individuals. Method: immunoSEQ multiplex PCR; TCRdb's copy keeps in-frame clones and lacks some. The sample has some 95,000 clones, 60% to 75% seen once. Material: memory CD8+ T cells sorted from blood. Specified subset: CD45RO+ cells pooled with CCR7-negative TemRA cells. Source of these receptors: a man aged 30 to 39 in good health.

The genes are TRBV10-2 and TRBJ2-7; tentatively, D is TRBD1 (5 bases). The germline CDR1 and CDR2 sequences are WSHSY and SAAADI. The germline V and J ends were trimmed by 6 bases and 7 bases, with 16 bases remaining between them. The CDR3 contains 13 residues. DNA for the CDR3: TGCGCCAGCAGCCTCTCCAGGGCTCGGGAGCAGTACTTC. Translating it yields CASSLSRAREQYF.

The CDR3 nucleotides are TGCGCCAGCAGTCAACCGGGAATCGGGACAGGGGCCCCCACAGATACGCAGTATTTT. Protein sequence: CASSQPGIGTGAPTDTQYF. V is TRBV23-1 and J is TRBJ2-3, with 10 bases matching TRBD1. TRBV23-1 is an ORF, with its function uncertain. This CDR3 has 19 residues. V was pared by 2 bases and J by 2 bases, with 13 bases of the junction left unmatched.

The gene calls are TRBV9 and TRBJ1-5, with D unclear. The CDR3 totals 13 residues. Germline CDR1 and CDR2: SGDLS and YYNGEE. Deletions cut 2 bases from V and 3 bases from J, with 6 bases between. The CDR3 reads CASSVSPNQPQHF. Written as DNA, the CDR3 is TGTGCCAGCAGCGTCAGCCCCAATCAGCCCCAGCATTTT.

This clone appeared a few times. The gene calls are TRBV27 and TRBJ2-1; 7 nucleotides agree with TRBD1. With V trimmed by 6 bases and J by 8 bases, 10 bases remained unmatched. The CDR3 length is 14 residues. Germline loops: CDR1 MNHEY, CDR2 SMNVEV (reference sequence). The CDR3 loop reads CASRRKGAWDEQFF. The CDR3 nucleotides are TGTGCCAGCAGGAGGAAGGGGGCCTGGGATGAGCAGTTCTTC.

Concerning this clone itself: This may arise from a read error, as a much more abundant clone is one base away. The V call is TRBV15, the J call TRBJ1-4, with a possible D match to TRBD1 (5 bases). The CDR3 totals 14 residues. Germline V CDR1 and CDR2: LNHNV, YYDKDF (reference sequence). This chain's CDR3 is CAASRDSEGSKLFF. The CDR3 bases are TGTGCCGCCAGCAGAGATTCGGAGGGGTCAAAACTGTTTTTT.

V gene TRBV7-9 combines with J gene TRBJ2-2; no reliable D call. The ends were cut back, 7 bases at V and 6 bases at J, with 6 bases in the middle. The CDR3 runs 11 residues. The germline gives CDR1 SEHNR, CDR2 FQNEAQ (reference sequence). CDR3: CASIFAGELFF. CDR3 nucleotide sequence: TGTGCCAGCATATTTGCCGGGGAGCTGTTTTTT.

This clone was found many times. This sequence joins TRBV4-2 and TRBJ2-6; no definite D call. Between the trimmed V and J ends, which lost 0 bases and 0 bases, there was a span of 9 bases. Germline V lookup: CDR1 LGHNA, CDR2 YNFKEQ. There are 17 residues in the CDR3. The CDR3 bases are TGTGCCAGCAGCCAAGATGGAGATAGCTCTGGGGCCAACGTCCTGACTTTC. Translated: CASSQDGDSSGANVLTF.

The J gene is TRBJ2-1, the V gene TRBV11-3, with D possibly TRBD2 on 5 matching bases. Germline CDR1 reads SGHNT; CDR2 reads YENEEA. The V gene lost 5 bases and the J gene lost 0 bases, with 8 bases spanning the gap. There are 14 residues in the CDR3. As DNA, the CDR3 is TGTGCCAGCAGCCGTCGGGGCTCCTACAATGAGCAGTTCTTC. Amino acids: CASSRRGSYNEQFF.

V is TRBV7-9 and J is TRBJ2-4; TRBD1 is a possible D gene (5 bases). V was cut by 3 bases and J by 4 bases, with 13 bases left in between. CDR1 and CDR2 from the germline V gene are SEHNR and FQNEAQ (reference sequence). This CDR3 spans 15 amino acids. CDR3 nucleotide sequence: TGTGCCAGCAGCTTCGACTCGACAGTGAAAAACATTCAGTACTTC. It translates to CASSFDSTVKNIQYF.

The chain is built from TRBV30 and TRBJ1-1; D gene unclear. The CDR3 is made up of 14 amino acids. The germline V gene encodes CDR1 GTSNPN and CDR2 SVGIG (reference sequence). V was cut by 0 bases and J by 7 bases, with 15 bases left in between. In DNA, the CDR3 is TGTGCCTGGAGTGTAGGTGTAGGATTGAGTGAAGCTTTCTTT. This translates into CAWSVGVGLSEAFF.

The chain employs TRBV6-1 and TRBJ2-7; 12 bases map to TRBD2. V lost 3 bases and J lost 3; bases outside the gene matches: 3. This CDR3 region has 15 residues. CDR1 is MNHNS, CDR2 SASEGT, per germline. CDR3: CASSEGLAGYYEQYF. For the CDR3, the DNA is TGTGCCAGCAGTGAGGGACTAGCGGGTTACTACGAGCAGTACTTC.

This clone is a singleton in its sample. The chain links TRBV11-3 to TRBJ2-1, with TRBD1 identical over 9 bases. The CDR3 sequence is 15 residues long. Germline V lookup: CDR1 SGHNT, CDR2 YENEEA. V shed 5 bases and J 6 bases; nucleotides not matched to a gene: 8. The CDR3 DNA follows: TGTGCCAGCAGCGGAACGACAGGGGGTGGCAATGAGCAGTTCTTC. Protein sequence: CASSGTTGGGNEQFF. Together with reference TRBV11-3 and TRBJ2-1, the CDR3 gives the full variable domain: EAGVVQSPRYKIIEKKQPVAFWCNPISGHNTLYWYLQNLGQGPELLIRYENEEAVDDSQLPKDRFSAERLKGVDSTLKIQPAELGDSAVYLCASSGTTGGGNEQFFGPGTRLTVL.

This clone came up many times. The chain has TRBV4-2 and TRBJ2-4; a weak D match, TRBD1 (6 bases). The CDR3 has 19 residues. The germline V and J ends were trimmed by 0 bases and 0 bases, with 18 bases remaining between them. Germline V gene lookup returns CDR1 LGHNA and CDR2 YNFKEQ. The CDR3 region has the DNA TGTGCCAGCAGCCAAGATTCCGGTTTGGGGGCGACAGCCAAAAACATTCAGTACTTC. Protein sequence: CASSQDSGLGATAKNIQYF.

The chain uses TRBV7-2 and TRBJ1-2; maybe TRBD1 (5 bases). The V end was cut by 5 bases, the J end by 8 bases, with 15 bases between. The CDR3 totals 13 residues. Germline assignment: CDR1 SGHTA and CDR2 FQGNSA. The chain's CDR3 is CASSGRRDPGYTF. The CDR3 nucleotides read TGTGCCAGCAGCGGACGAAGGGACCCCGGCTACACCTTC.

This clone appeared a single time. The chain links TRBV7-2 to TRBJ2-7; D uncertain. The CDR3 has 14 residues. In germline, CDR1 is SGHTA, CDR2 FQGNSA. Trimming left V 1 base short and J 1 base short, with 8 bases between. The CDR3 nucleotides are TGTGCCAGCAGCTTAGTAGGTGATTCCTACGAGCAGTACTTC. It codes for CASSLVGDSYEQYF.

V usage is TRBV7-3 and J usage is TRBJ2-2; D uncertain. V was cut by 4 bases and J by 6 bases, with 9 bases left in between. The CDR3 loop spans 13 amino acids. CDR1 and CDR2 from the germline V gene are SGHTA and FQGTGA. The DNA for the CDR3 is TGTGCCAGCAGCTCTCTAACAGCCGGGGAGCTGTTTTTT. The encoded protein is CASSSLTAGELFF.

J is TRBJ2-6 and V is TRBV6-5; D is perhaps TRBD1 (6 bases). CDR1 and CDR2 from the germline V gene are MNHEY and SVGAGI. V dropped 7 bases and J dropped 0 bases, with 10 bases sitting between them. The CDR3 is 15 residues long. CDR3 nucleotide sequence: TGTGCCAGCAAGGGGGTAAGCTCTGGGGCCAACGTCCTGACTTTC. Its protein product is CASKGVSSGANVLTF.

This clone was detected a few times. The junction does not match germline at one end; this may be a read error. The chain carries TRBV2 and TRBJ2-2; TRBD2 might be the D (5 bases). This CDR3 has 13 amino acids. Germline V gene sequence: CDR1 SNHLY, CDR2 FYNNEI. CDR3 in amino acids: CASSGENNRGAVF. In DNA, the CDR3 is TGTGCCAGCAGTGGTGAGAATAACCGGGGAGCTGTTTTT. The variable domain in full, completed from reference TRBV2 and TRBJ2-2, reads EPEVTQTPSHQVTQMGQEVILRCVPISNHLYFYWYRQILGQKVEFLVSFYNNEISEKSEIFDDQFSVERPDGSNFTLKIRSTKLEDSAMYFCASSGENNRGAVFGEGSRLTVL.

The chain combines TRBV7-9 with TRBJ2-7; no definite D call. CDR1 and CDR2 (germline): SEHNR, FQNEAQ (reference sequence). This CDR3 is built from 14 residues. The V gene lost 0 bases and the J gene lost 2 bases, with 8 bases spanning the gap. In DNA, the CDR3 is TGTGCCAGCAGCTTAGCGGGTAGGACCTACGAGCAGTACTTC. Translated: CASSLAGRTYEQYF.

The rearrangement uses TRBV29-1 and TRBJ2-5, with 10 bases lining up with TRBD1. The CDR3 extends over 12 amino acids. The trim removed 7 bases at V and 5 bases at J, leaving 4 bases unmatched. CDR1 and CDR2 from the germline V gene are SQVTM and ANQGSEA. The CDR3 loop is CSALDRGETQYF. The CDR3 nucleotides read TGCAGCGCATTGGACAGGGGGGAGACCCAGTACTTC.

The rearrangement links TRBV7-9 to TRBJ1-2; 9 bases are shared with TRBD1. Per the germline V gene, CDR1 is SEHNR and CDR2 is FQNEAQ (reference sequence). This CDR3 has 14 amino acids. V shed 2 bases and J 6 bases; nucleotides not matched to a gene: 4. The CDR3, as DNA: TGTGCCAGCAGCTTAAGGGACAGGGAGAATGGCTACACCTTC. This sequence encodes CASSLRDRENGYTF.

This sequence joins TRBV4-1 and TRBJ2-7; 7 bases align to TRBD1. V gave up 1 base and J gave up 1 base; unmatched junction bases: 7. From germline, CDR1 is MGHRA and CDR2 YSYEKL. The CDR3 is 16 amino acids. CDR3 bases: TGCGCCAGCAGCCAAGCCGTCCCGGGACAGTCCTACGAGCAGTACTTC. Protein sequence: CASSQAVPGQSYEQYF.

The chain recombines TRBV9 with TRBJ1-6; TRBD1 might be the D (6 bases). This CDR3 region has 15 residues. V lost 0 bases and J lost 7, with 11 bases in between. CDR1 and CDR2 from the germline V gene are SGDLS and YYNGEE. The chain's CDR3 is CASSVGEDRNSPLHF. In nucleotides, the CDR3 is TGTGCCAGCAGCGTAGGAGAGGACAGAAATTCACCCCTCCACTTT.

The chain uses TRBV5-1 and TRBJ2-1, with 11 bases that match TRBD2. Germline loops: CDR1 SGHRS, CDR2 YFSETQ. V lost 4 bases to trimming and J lost 6 bases; unmatched junction nucleotides: 6. The CDR3 extends over 15 amino acids. CDR3 region: CASSKLAGALNEQFF. CDR3 bases: TGCGCCAGCAGCAAACTAGCGGGAGCTCTCAATGAGCAGTTCTTC.

This chain connects TRBV30 to TRBJ1-3; D call uncertain. This CDR3 comprises 14 residues. Trimming took off 4 bases at V and 7 bases at J, with 17 bases between the two ends. CDR1 GTSNPN and CDR2 SVGIG come from the germline V gene (reference sequence). CDR3 loop: CAWIPPRVGNTIYF. CDR3 coding DNA: TGTGCCTGGATTCCCCCAAGAGTCGGGAACACCATATATTTT.

As to this clone: Since a far larger clone is one base different, this is likely a read error. The rearrangement uses TRBV11-2 and TRBJ2-1; perhaps D is TRBD1 or TRBD2 (6 bases each). V was clipped by 8 bases and J by 8 bases, with 16 bases between them. Germline V gene lookup returns CDR1 SGHAT and CDR2 FQNNGV. The CDR3 is 13 amino acids. The CDR3 spells CASLGAGHDEQFF. The DNA of the CDR3 is TGTGCCAGCTTGGGGGCGGGACATGATGAGCAGTTCTTC.

CDR3 sequence: CASSQEPGSVYNEQFF. CDR3 in DNA: TGCGCCAGCAGCCAAGAACCGGGATCTGTGTACAATGAGCAGTTCTTC. The V gene is TRBV4-3, the J gene TRBJ2-1; a weak D match, TRBD2 (5 bases). Germline V gives CDR1 LGHNA, CDR2 YSLEER. This CDR3 has 16 residues. V gave up 0 bases and J gave up 4 bases, with 13 bases separating them.

This chain links TRBV15 with TRBJ2-2; D gene ambiguous. Between the trimmed V and J ends, which lost 5 bases and 5 bases, there was a span of 9 bases. The CDR3 contains 13 residues. Germline V gene sequence: CDR1 LNHNV, CDR2 YYDKDF (reference sequence). The CDR3 DNA reads TGTGCCACCAGCTCAGATGAGACCGGGGAGCTGTTTTTT. Amino acid sequence: CATSSDETGELFF.

This chain uses TRBV28 with TRBJ2-7; the match to TRBD2 covers 7 bases. The CDR3 covers 14 residues. The germline V gene has CDR1 MDHEN and CDR2 SYDVKM. With V trimmed by 5 bases and J by 2 bases, 6 bases remained unmatched. CDR3 DNA sequence: TGTGCCAGCAGTCCTCAGGGAGGGCCCTACGAGCAGTACTTC. Protein sequence: CASSPQGGPYEQYF.

V gene TRBV12-5 combines with J gene TRBJ2-1, with D possibly called TRBD1 or TRBD2 (5 bases each). The germline V gene has CDR1 LGHNT and CDR2 FRNRAP. V lost 7 bases to trimming and J lost 5 bases, with 15 bases between them. CDR3 size: 14 residues. CDR3 sequence: CASAADGTHNEQFF. DNA for the CDR3: TGTGCTAGTGCCGCGGACGGGACCCACAATGAGCAGTTCTTC.

Ten or more counts support this clone. The rearrangement uses TRBV19 and TRBJ2-6, with a tentative D call TRBD2 (5 bases). There are 16 residues in the CDR3. Germline V CDR1 and CDR2: LNHDA, SQIVND (reference sequence). Trimming shortened V by 4 bases and J by 0 bases, and 10 bases separated the two germline ends. CDR3 region: CASSSTEGSGANVLTF. The CDR3 DNA sequence: TGTGCCAGTAGTAGTACAGAGGGCTCTGGGGCCAACGTCCTGACTTTC.